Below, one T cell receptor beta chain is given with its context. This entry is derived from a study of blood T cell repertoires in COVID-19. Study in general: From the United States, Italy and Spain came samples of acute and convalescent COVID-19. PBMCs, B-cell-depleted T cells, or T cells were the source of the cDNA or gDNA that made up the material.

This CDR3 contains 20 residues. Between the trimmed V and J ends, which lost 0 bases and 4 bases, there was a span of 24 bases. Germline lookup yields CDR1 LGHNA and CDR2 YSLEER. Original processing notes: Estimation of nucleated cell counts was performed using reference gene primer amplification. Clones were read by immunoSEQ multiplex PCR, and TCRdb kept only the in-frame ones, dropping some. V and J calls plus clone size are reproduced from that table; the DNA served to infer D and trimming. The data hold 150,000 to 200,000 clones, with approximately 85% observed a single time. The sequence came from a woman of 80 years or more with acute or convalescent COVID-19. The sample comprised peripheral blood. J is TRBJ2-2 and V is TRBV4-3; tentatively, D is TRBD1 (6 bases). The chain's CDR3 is CASSQEIGRYQGIFTGELFF. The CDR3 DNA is TGCGCCAGCAGCCAAGAGATAGGTCGATACCAGGGGATTTTCACCGGGGAGCTGTTTTTT.